Each of the 27 T cell receptor beta chains below was sequenced from the same sample in a study of blood T cell repertoires in COVID-19. Sequencing was performed with immunoSEQ multiplex PCR; in TCRdb, only in-frame clones are kept and a portion is missing. The sample includes roughly 100,000 clones, just under 85% seen only once; the top ten take approximately 3.3%. Sample: peripheral blood. All receptors derive from a woman of 80 years or more with active or convalescent COVID-19.

The genes are TRBV18 and TRBJ1-6; 9 bases match TRBD1. Trimming took 2 bases from V and 9 from J; bases not matched to a gene: 8. Germline V gene lookup returns CDR1 KGHSH and CDR2 LQKENI. The CDR3 has 16 residues. The CDR3 DNA is TGTGCCAGCTCACCAATGCGGGACAGGGCCTCTTCACCCCTCCACTTT. Translating gives CASSPMRDRASSPLHF.

The rearrangement links TRBV25-1 to TRBJ2-2; a weak D match, TRBD2 (6 bases). V was pared by 6 bases and J by 3 bases, with 17 bases between. Germline V lookup: CDR1 MGHDK, CDR2 SYGVNS. This CDR3 has 16 residues. The CDR3 protein is CASRDPRLGDTGELFF. The CDR3 DNA reads as TGTGCCAGCAGAGACCCTAGACTAGGGGACACCGGGGAGCTGTTTTTT.

In this sample, this clone turned up a few times. The CDR3 region is CASSDLTSGRPYEQYF. The CDR3 coding sequence is TGCGCCAGCAGTGACTTGACTAGCGGGAGGCCGTACGAGCAGTACTTC. The V and J genes are TRBV10-2 and TRBJ2-7; TRBD2 aligns across 13 bases. Germline V gene sequence: CDR1 WSHSY, CDR2 SAAADI. The CDR3 has 16 residues. The V segment lost 3 bases and the J segment 4 bases; nucleotides outside the gene matches: 6.

The V call is TRBV2, the J call TRBJ1-2, with 10 bases fitting TRBD1. The V segment lost 11 bases and the J segment 3 bases; nucleotides outside the gene matches: 6. The CDR3 is 13 amino acids. From germline, CDR1 is SNHLY and CDR2 FYNNEI. The CDR3 DNA sequence: TGTGCCGGGACGACAGGGGGCTACTATGGCTACACCTTC. Amino acid sequence: CAGTTGGYYGYTF.

This chain uses TRBV29-1 with TRBJ1-5, with D unresolved. Trimming shortened V by 2 bases and J by 11 bases, and 16 bases separated the two germline ends. Per germline, CDR1 SQVTM and CDR2 ANQGSEA. This CDR3 is 13 amino acids long. The CDR3 sequence is CSVESGQTKTQHF. The CDR3 DNA sequence: TGCAGCGTTGAATCGGGTCAGACGAAGACCCAGCATTTT.

The J gene is TRBJ1-6, the V gene TRBV11-2; D is unresolved. V lost 5 bases, J lost 11 bases, and 13 bases lay in between. The CDR3 runs to 13 residues. Germline V gene lookup returns CDR1 SGHAT and CDR2 FQNNGV. Here the CDR3 reads CASSPSLEAPLHF. CDR3 nucleotide sequence: TGTGCCAGCAGCCCAAGTTTGGAGGCACCCCTCCACTTT. The full variable domain, its missing parts supplied by reference TRBV11-2 and TRBJ1-6, is EAGVAQSPRYKIIEKRQSVAFWCNPISGHATLYWYQQILGQGPKLLIQFQNNGVVDDSQLPKDRFSAERLKGVDSTLKIQPAKLEDSAVYLCASSPSLEAPLHFGNGTRLTVT.

This chain connects TRBV13 to TRBJ2-1, with a tentative D call TRBD1 (5 bases). Between the trimmed V and J ends, which lost 2 bases and 2 bases, there was a span of 7 bases. CDR1 and CDR2 from the germline V gene are PRHDT and FYEKMQ (reference sequence). CDR3 length: 14 residues. The CDR3 sequence: CASSLKTAYNEQFF. The CDR3 DNA sequence: TGTGCCAGCAGCTTAAAGACAGCCTACAATGAGCAGTTCTTC.

The rearrangement joins TRBV28 to TRBJ1-5, with a weak D call TRBD1 (6 bases). The CDR3 length is 15 residues. Trimming removed 6 bases at V and 7 bases at J, with 19 bases between. Germline-derived CDR1 and CDR2 are MDHEN and SYDVKM. The CDR3 loop is CASSQMTGFGQPQHF. CDR3 DNA sequence: TGTGCCAGCAGCCAAATGACAGGCTTTGGGCAGCCCCAGCATTTT. Full variable domain (outside the CDR3, taken from reference TRBV28 and TRBJ1-5): DVKVTQSSRYLVKRTGEKVFLECVQDMDHENMFWYRQDPGLGLRLIYFSYDVKMKEKGDIPEGYSVSREKKERFSLILESASTNQTSMYLCASSQMTGFGQPQHFGDGTRLSIL.

CDR3: CASSVGAGGINEQFF. The CDR3 nucleotides read TGTGCCAGCAGCGTAGGGGCGGGAGGAATCAATGAGCAGTTCTTC. This sequence joins TRBV9 and TRBJ2-1; TRBD2 matches 8 bases. Germline assignment: CDR1 SGDLS and CDR2 YYNGEE. The CDR3 consists of 15 residues. The V and J ends lost 0 bases and 6 bases, in that order; junction bases with no gene match: 5.

This chain links TRBV5-1 with TRBJ2-1; maybe TRBD1 (6 bases). The CDR3 loop spans 15 amino acids. CDR1 is SGHRS, CDR2 YFSETQ, per germline. V shed 5 bases and J shed 3 bases, with 15 bases lying between them. The CDR3 protein is CASRLRQDLYNEQFF. CDR3 DNA: TGCGCCAGCAGACTTCGACAGGACCTCTACAATGAGCAGTTCTTC.

The chain uses TRBV6-5 and TRBJ1-1, with D hard to call. The CDR3 length is 13 residues. With 6 bases removed from V and 0 bases from J, the gap between germline ends came to 8 bases. Per germline, CDR1 MNHEY and CDR2 SVGAGI. The CDR3 coding sequence is TGTGCCAGCAGCTACGAGGTGAACACTGAAGCTTTCTTT. Protein sequence: CASSYEVNTEAFF.

This clone appeared a few times. The chain is built from TRBV6-5 and TRBJ1-3; D is unresolved. Trimming left V 10 bases short and J 4 bases short, with 14 bases between. This CDR3 has 13 residues. From germline, CDR1 is MNHEY and CDR2 SVGAGI. In DNA, the CDR3 is TGTGCCACCTTTTCATACAAGGGAAACACCATATATTTT. Its translation is CATFSYKGNTIYF.

The sample holds a few counts of this clone. The chain is built from TRBV2 and TRBJ2-5, with a possible D match to TRBD1 (6 bases). The CDR3 loop spans 15 amino acids. Looked up from germline, CDR1 is SNHLY and CDR2 is FYNNEI. V lost 6 bases and J 4 bases, leaving 18 bases between the germline ends. The CDR3 here is CASRSQGIAAETQYF. CDR3 DNA: TGTGCCAGCAGGTCACAGGGTATCGCCGCAGAGACCCAGTACTTC.

This clone was found once. V and J are TRBV11-2 and TRBJ2-1; 9 positions agree with TRBD2. Germline CDR1 reads SGHAT; CDR2 reads FQNNGV. J lost 7 bases, V lost 5 bases, and 9 bases had no gene match. The length of the CDR3 is 15 residues. The CDR3 region has the DNA TGTGCCAGCAGCCCTAGCGGGATTGGGACAAATGAGCAGTTCTTC. Its protein is CASSPSGIGTNEQFF.

V is TRBV19 and J is TRBJ1-4, with TRBD1 as a possible D gene (5 bases). Trimming removed 5 bases at V and 11 bases at J, with 12 bases between. Germline lookup yields CDR1 LNHDA and CDR2 SQIVND (reference sequence). The CDR3 runs 12 residues. CDR3 nucleotides: TGTGCCAGTAGTGTTCCAGGGCGGAAACTGTTTTTT. Its protein is CASSVPGRKLFF.

The chain uses TRBV28 and TRBJ1-1, with D hard to call. This CDR3 is 14 amino acids long. CDR1 is MDHEN and CDR2 is SYDVKM in the germline V gene. Trimming removed 5 bases from V and 0 bases from J, with 10 bases in between. Written as DNA, the CDR3 is TGTGCCAGCAGTCCTGTCTCTGTGAACACTGAAGCTTTCTTT. Translated: CASSPVSVNTEAFF.

The sample holds one count of this clone. The rearrangement joins TRBV19 to TRBJ1-5; TRBD1 aligns across 7 bases. Germline assignment: CDR1 LNHDA and CDR2 SQIVND (reference sequence). V shed 7 bases, J shed 0 bases, and the junction held 12 bases outside the gene matches. The CDR3 has 17 amino acids. CDR3 amino acids: CASKVLERQGSNQPQHF. In DNA form, the CDR3 reads TGTGCCAGTAAAGTTCTAGAACGACAGGGTAGCAATCAGCCCCAGCATTTT.

The rearrangement uses TRBV6-5 and TRBJ2-1, with 9 bases matching TRBD2. Germline V CDR1 and CDR2: MNHEY, SVGAGI. With V trimmed by 5 bases and J by 2 bases, 4 bases remained unmatched. The CDR3 is 15 amino acids. This chain's CDR3 is CASSPTSGPYNEQFF. The CDR3 nucleotides are TGTGCCAGCAGTCCGACTAGCGGTCCCTACAATGAGCAGTTCTTC.

This clone appeared a few times. The genes are TRBV6-5 and TRBJ1-5; 7 bases match TRBD1. This CDR3 region has 13 residues. Germline CDR1 is MNHEY and CDR2 is SVGAGI. After removal of 6 bases from V and 7 bases from J, the junction contained 6 bases not matched to a gene. The CDR3 sequence: CASRLQGWQPQHF. The CDR3 DNA reads as TGTGCCAGCAGGTTACAGGGGTGGCAGCCCCAGCATTTT.

This rearrangement joins TRBV6-5 to TRBJ1-2, with 7 positions matching TRBD1. The germline V gene encodes CDR1 MNHEY and CDR2 SVGAGI. The CDR3 extends over 12 amino acids. After removal of 6 bases from V and 8 bases from J, the junction contained 6 bases not matched to a gene. The DNA for the CDR3 is TGTGCCAGCAGATCACTAGGGGGCGGCTACACCTTC. Protein: CASRSLGGGYTF.

The gene calls are TRBV11-1 and TRBJ2-7, with 8 nucleotides matching TRBD1. This CDR3 has 14 amino acids. Germline lookup yields CDR1 SGHAT and CDR2 FQDESV (reference sequence). Trimming at V came to 8 bases and at J to 5 bases, leaving 11 bases not matched to a gene. Written as DNA, the CDR3 is TGTGCCAGCGGGGCCAAGACAGGGGCCCACGAGCAGTACTTC. Translating it yields CASGAKTGAHEQYF.

The genes are TRBV27 and TRBJ1-2, with 12 bases matching TRBD1. CDR1 and CDR2 (germline): MNHEY, SMNVEV (reference sequence). The CDR3 sequence is 17 residues long. The ends lost 7 bases at V and 4 bases at J; junction bases unmatched: 13. CDR3 region: CASNPKRGQGALYGYTF. The CDR3 bases are TGTGCCAGCAACCCGAAGAGGGGACAGGGGGCGCTCTATGGCTACACCTTC.

This clone was seen only once. CDR3 nucleotide sequence: TGCAGTGTTAATCCAGGGACCCAGTACTTC. The encoded protein is CSVNPGTQYF. The chain links TRBV20-1 to TRBJ2-5; D uncertain. V lost 7 bases to trimming and J lost 7 bases, with 10 bases between them. Looked up from germline, CDR1 is DFQATT and CDR2 is SNEGSKA (reference sequence). The CDR3 is 10 amino acids.

V usage is TRBV2 and J usage is TRBJ1-2, with D perhaps matching TRBD1 (6 bases). Trimming removed 6 bases at V and 7 bases at J, with 15 bases between. This CDR3 is 13 amino acids long. Germline CDR1 reads SNHLY; CDR2 reads FYNNEI. The CDR3 DNA follows: TGTGCCAGCAGACCTACAGGGTTCGGTGGCTACACCTTC. As protein: CASRPTGFGGYTF. The whole variable domain, remainder taken from reference TRBV2 and TRBJ1-2, is EPEVTQTPSHQVTQMGQEVILRCVPISNHLYFYWYRQILGQKVEFLVSFYNNEISEKSEIFDDQFSVERPDGSNFTLKIRSTKLEDSAMYFCASRPTGFGGYTFGSGTRLTVV.

V usage is TRBV5-1 and J usage is TRBJ2-7; TRBD1 matches at 7 bases. Germline lookup yields CDR1 SGHRS and CDR2 YFSETQ. Losses at the gene ends were 5 bases for V and 5 bases for J; bases not matched to a gene: 10. The CDR3 consists of 14 residues. CDR3 sequence reads: CASRTGTAVNEQYF. For the CDR3, the DNA is TGCGCCAGCAGAACCGGGACAGCCGTTAACGAGCAGTACTTC.

The rearrangement uses TRBV27 and TRBJ2-7; 7 bases agree with TRBD2. The germline gives CDR1 MNHEY, CDR2 SMNVEV (reference sequence). With 3 bases clipped from V and 3 bases from J, the junction kept 8 bases outside the gene matches. The CDR3 covers 15 residues. DNA for the CDR3: TGTGCCAGCAGTTTCCTGTCTGCGGGAGACTACGAGCAGTACTTC. This codes for CASSFLSAGDYEQYF.

The V call is TRBV30, the J call TRBJ1-1; TRBD1 agrees at 7 bases. Losses at the gene ends were 4 bases for V and 5 bases for J; bases not matched to a gene: 7. This CDR3 spans 13 amino acids. Germline CDR1 is GTSNPN and CDR2 is SVGIG (reference sequence). This CDR3 is CAWNPGTVTEAFF. Written as DNA, the CDR3 is TGTGCCTGGAACCCTGGGACAGTTACTGAAGCTTTCTTT.